This TCR beta chain was observed in a study of tumor-infiltrating lymphocytes in primary liver carcinoma. Study in general: Participating patients were men and women between 30 and 69 years old.

The investigators made TCR beta cDNA from 400 to 550 ng total RNA, using a constant-region primer. It was through three nested multiplex PCR rounds of slightly modified ARM-PCR that TCR beta libraries arose. The study ran its first two PCR rounds for roughly 11 cycles each, using TRBV1-TRBV30 forward primers and a C-beta reverse primer. TCRdb re-derived calls from the multiplex PCR reads in MiXCR, one entry per CDR3 protein. The sample records about 350,000 distinct CDR3 sequences, 65% being singletons. The authors took blood RNA from unsorted whole blood and also extracted germline DNA. The germline gives CDR1 SGHNT, CDR2 YENEEA. The CDR3 is 13 residues long. As concerns this clonotype: A much larger clone differs from this one at a single base, so this may be a read error.

The TCR sequence derives from a man between 40 and 49 years old with primary liver carcinoma and hepatitis B virus infection. The sequenced sample was peripheral blood. The chain is built from TRBV11-3 and TRBJ2-2; D might be TRBD1 or TRBD2, each matching 5 bases. The CDR3 protein is CTSGFEGPGELFF. The CDR3 coding sequence is TGTACCAGCGGCTTTGAGGGGCCCGGGGAGCTGTTTTTT.